Here is one T cell receptor beta chain with its context. Only a few counts were recorded for this clone. Its antigen target is currently unknown. The input lacks base qualities; no much larger clone sits a single base away. The time point tag for this specimen amounts to: after hematopoietic stem cell transplant. PRAID featured prominent immunodeficiency alongside autoinflammation. Before TRB sequencing, the T-cell subsets, namely conventional T cells, CD8+ T cells, regulatory T cells, and T follicular helper cells, were sorted. The data belong to a study of stem cell transplantation in POMP-related autoinflammatory disease (dated by TCRdb to the early 2020s). Turning to the overall study: It was hypothesized that MHC class I-dependent CD8+ T-cell differentiation and positive selection are impaired by defective thymoproteasomes, resulting in skewing of the TRB repertoire. After transplant, DNA chimerism analysis showed 100% donor engraftment of neutrophils and platelets through one year. Prior to transplant, the patients had CD4+ naive T-cell skewing, low CD8+ T-cell proportions, and decreased T-cell cytokine secretion. To find out how POMP deficiency affects T-cell receptor beta repertoire diversity and CDR3 characteristics, high-throughput TRB sequencing was used.

Library method: the immunoSEQ multiplex PCR assay. In the source study's methods: Shannon entropy, which takes clonal size distribution into account, was used to quantify repertoire diversity. The Gini-Simpson index (Simpson_1-D) was used to measure inequality in clonotype distribution. What TCRdb holds here is the immuneACCESS table cut down to in-frame rearrangements. Part of the clones is not present; checked against another copy, under half of the missing clones reflect an unresolved V gene, and the others are unexplained. Clone size and V and J calls were adopted from that table, with D and trimming inferred from the DNA. The table for this sample lists 6,500 to 10,000 clones; 88% of them were counted only once. Roughly 13% of the sample is held by the ten biggest clonotypes. Summary of the overall study and its limitations: In PRAID patients, the trend toward increased clonality and lower diversity reached statistical significance only for regulatory T cells. The number of unique TRB V-J gene pairings was restricted in PRAID patients. Across all analyzed T-cell subsets, PRAID patients tended toward lower TRB diversity and higher clonality.

Deletion took 2 bases off V and 4 bases off J, with a span of 21 bases between the germline ends. The CDR3, cysteine through phenylalanine, is 18 amino acids long. Only the CDR3 DNA stays, 54 bases, in frame from base 1. This chain is built from TRBV6-7 and TRBJ1-5; TRBD1 is possibly the D segment (6 matching bases). TRBV6-7 is treated as an ORF (open reading frame) with a function not yet certain. This TCR was recovered from a human patient with POMP-related autoinflammation and immune dysregulation (PRAID). Some T cells may have been brought in with the graft after a transplant. Source: CD8+ T cells from PBMCs, taken after stem cell transplantation. The CDR3 sequence is CASSYGGYRAVRNQPQHF. The nucleotide sequence reads as follows: TGTGCCAGCAGTTACGGAGGTTACAGGGCGGTTAGGAATCAGCCCCAGCATTTT.